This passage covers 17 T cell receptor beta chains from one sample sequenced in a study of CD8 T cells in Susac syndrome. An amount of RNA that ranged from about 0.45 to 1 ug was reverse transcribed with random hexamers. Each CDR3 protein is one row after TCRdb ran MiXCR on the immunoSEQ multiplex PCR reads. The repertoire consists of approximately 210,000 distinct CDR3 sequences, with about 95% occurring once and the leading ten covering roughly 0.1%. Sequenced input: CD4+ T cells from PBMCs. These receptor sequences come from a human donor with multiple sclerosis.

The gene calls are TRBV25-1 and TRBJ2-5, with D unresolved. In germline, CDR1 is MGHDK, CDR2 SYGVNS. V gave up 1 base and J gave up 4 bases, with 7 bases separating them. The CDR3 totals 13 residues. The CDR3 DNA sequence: TGTGCCAGCAGTGAATTTAACCCAGAGACCCAGTACTTC. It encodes CASSEFNPETQYF.

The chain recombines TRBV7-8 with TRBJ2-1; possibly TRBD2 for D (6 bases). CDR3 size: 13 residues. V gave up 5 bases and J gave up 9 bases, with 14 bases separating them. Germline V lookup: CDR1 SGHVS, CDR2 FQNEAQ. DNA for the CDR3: TGTGCCAGCAGCCTAGGAGGGGTCGGTGAGCAGTTCTTC. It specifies CASSLGGVGEQFF.

The CDR3 loop is CASSLRGRGLPINEQFF. The CDR3 DNA reads as TGTGCCAGCAGTTTAAGGGGCAGGGGGCTTCCCATCAATGAGCAGTTCTTC. J is TRBJ2-1 and V is TRBV27, with 8 positions matching TRBD1. V lost 2 bases, J lost 6 bases, and 12 bases stayed unmatched. Germline lookup yields CDR1 MNHEY and CDR2 SMNVEV (reference sequence). The CDR3 runs to 17 residues.

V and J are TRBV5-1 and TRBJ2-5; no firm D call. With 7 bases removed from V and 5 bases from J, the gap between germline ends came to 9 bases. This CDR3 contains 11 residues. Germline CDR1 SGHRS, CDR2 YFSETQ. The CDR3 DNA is TGCGCCAGCGGGGAAAGGGAGACCCAGTACTTC. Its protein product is CASGERETQYF. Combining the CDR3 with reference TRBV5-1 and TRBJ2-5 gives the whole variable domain KAGVTQTPRYLIKTRGQQVTLSCSPISGHRSVSWYQQTPGQGLQFLFEYFSETQRNKGNFPGRFSGRQFSNSRSEMNVSTLELGDSALYLCASGERETQYFGPGTRLLVL.

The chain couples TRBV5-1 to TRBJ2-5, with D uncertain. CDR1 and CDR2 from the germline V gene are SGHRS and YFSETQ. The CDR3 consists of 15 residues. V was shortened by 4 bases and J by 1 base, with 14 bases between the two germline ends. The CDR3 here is CASSLTDTLQETQYF. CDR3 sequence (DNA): TGCGCCAGCAGCCTCACCGACACCCTCCAAGAGACCCAGTACTTC.

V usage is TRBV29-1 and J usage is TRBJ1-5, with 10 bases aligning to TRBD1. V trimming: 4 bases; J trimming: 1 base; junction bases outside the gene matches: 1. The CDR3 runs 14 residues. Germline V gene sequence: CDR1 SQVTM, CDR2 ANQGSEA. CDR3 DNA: TGCAGCGTTGGACAGGGGGCGAGCAATCAGCCCCAGCATTTT. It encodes CSVGQGASNQPQHF.

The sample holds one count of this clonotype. The CDR3 DNA reads as TGTGCCAGCAGCCCCGGGACGCACTCCTATAATTCACCCCTCCACTTT. This sequence encodes CASSPGTHSYNSPLHF. The chain has TRBV6-1 and TRBJ1-6; D possibly corresponds to TRBD1 (5 bases). The CDR3 totals 16 residues. Deletions cut 6 bases from V and 0 bases from J, with 12 bases between. Germline loops: CDR1 MNHNS, CDR2 SASEGT.

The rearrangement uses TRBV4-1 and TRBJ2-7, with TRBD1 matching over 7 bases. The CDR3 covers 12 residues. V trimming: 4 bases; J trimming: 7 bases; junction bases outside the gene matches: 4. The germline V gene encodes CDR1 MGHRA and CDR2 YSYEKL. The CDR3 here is CASSLTDREQYF. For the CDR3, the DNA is TGCGCCAGCAGCCTCACGGACAGGGAGCAGTACTTC.

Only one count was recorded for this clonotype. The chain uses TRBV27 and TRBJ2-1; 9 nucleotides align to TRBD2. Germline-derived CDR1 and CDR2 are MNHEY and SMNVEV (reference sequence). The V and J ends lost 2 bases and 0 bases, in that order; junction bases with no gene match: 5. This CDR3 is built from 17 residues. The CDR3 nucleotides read TGTGCCAGCAGTTTAGATAGCGGGGGAAGCTCCTACAATGAGCAGTTCTTC. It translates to CASSLDSGGSSYNEQFF.

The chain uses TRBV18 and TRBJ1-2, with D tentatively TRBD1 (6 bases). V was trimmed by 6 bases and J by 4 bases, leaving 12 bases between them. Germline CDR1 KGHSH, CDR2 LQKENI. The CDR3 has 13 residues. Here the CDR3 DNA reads TGTGCCAGCTCGACGGGACACGCCTATGGCTACACCTTC. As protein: CASSTGHAYGYTF.

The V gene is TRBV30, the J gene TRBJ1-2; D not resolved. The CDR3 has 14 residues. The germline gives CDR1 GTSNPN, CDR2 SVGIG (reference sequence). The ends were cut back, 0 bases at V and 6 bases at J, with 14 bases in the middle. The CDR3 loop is CAWSVGGQEHGYTF. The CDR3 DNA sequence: TGTGCCTGGAGTGTAGGTGGGCAGGAACATGGCTACACCTTC.

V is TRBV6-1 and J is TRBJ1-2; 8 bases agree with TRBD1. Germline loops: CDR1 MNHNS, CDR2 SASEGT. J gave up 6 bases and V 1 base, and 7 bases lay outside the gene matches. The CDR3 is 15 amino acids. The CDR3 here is CASSEVGMDRDGYTF. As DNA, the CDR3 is TGTGCCAGCAGTGAAGTCGGTATGGACAGGGATGGCTACACCTTC.

The CDR3 sequence: CSAIKHGRDIQYF. CDR3 in DNA: TGCAGTGCCATCAAACACGGACGGGACATTCAGTACTTC. V and J are TRBV20-1 and TRBJ2-4; D gene ambiguous. Trimming stripped 6 bases from V and 8 bases from J, with 17 bases between. Germline V gene sequence: CDR1 DFQATT, CDR2 SNEGSKA (reference sequence). The CDR3 has 13 amino acids.

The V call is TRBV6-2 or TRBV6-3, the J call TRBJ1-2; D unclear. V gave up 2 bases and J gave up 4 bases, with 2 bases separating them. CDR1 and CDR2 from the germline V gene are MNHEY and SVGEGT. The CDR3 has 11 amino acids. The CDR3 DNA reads TGTGCCAGCAGTTACGGCTATGGCTACACCTTC. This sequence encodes CASSYGYGYTF.

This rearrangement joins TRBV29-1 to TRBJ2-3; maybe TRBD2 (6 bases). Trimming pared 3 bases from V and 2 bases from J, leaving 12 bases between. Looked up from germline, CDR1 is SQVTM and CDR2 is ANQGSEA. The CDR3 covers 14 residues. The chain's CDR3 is CSVEEGTLTDTQYF. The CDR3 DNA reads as TGCAGCGTTGAGGAGGGTACTCTCACAGATACGCAGTATTTT.

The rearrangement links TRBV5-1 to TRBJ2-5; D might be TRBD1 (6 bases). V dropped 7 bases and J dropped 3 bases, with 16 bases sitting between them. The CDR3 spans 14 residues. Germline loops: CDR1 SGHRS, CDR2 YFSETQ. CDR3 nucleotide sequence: TGCGCCAGCGGGTTGGGCTACAGGGAAGAGACCCAGTACTTC. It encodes CASGLGYREETQYF.

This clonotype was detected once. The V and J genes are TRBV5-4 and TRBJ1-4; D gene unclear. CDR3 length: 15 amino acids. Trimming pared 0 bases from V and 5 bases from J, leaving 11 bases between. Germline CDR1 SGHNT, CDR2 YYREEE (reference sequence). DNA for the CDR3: TGTGCCAGCAGCTTGGGGGAATGGAGGAATGAAAAACTGTTTTTT. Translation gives CASSLGEWRNEKLFF. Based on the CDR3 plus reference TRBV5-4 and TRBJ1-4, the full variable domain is ETGVTQSPTHLIKTRGQQVTLRCSSQSGHNTVSWYQQALGQGPQFIFQYYREEENGRGNFPPRFSGLQFPNYSSELNVNALELDDSALYLCASSLGEWRNEKLFFGSGTQLSVL.